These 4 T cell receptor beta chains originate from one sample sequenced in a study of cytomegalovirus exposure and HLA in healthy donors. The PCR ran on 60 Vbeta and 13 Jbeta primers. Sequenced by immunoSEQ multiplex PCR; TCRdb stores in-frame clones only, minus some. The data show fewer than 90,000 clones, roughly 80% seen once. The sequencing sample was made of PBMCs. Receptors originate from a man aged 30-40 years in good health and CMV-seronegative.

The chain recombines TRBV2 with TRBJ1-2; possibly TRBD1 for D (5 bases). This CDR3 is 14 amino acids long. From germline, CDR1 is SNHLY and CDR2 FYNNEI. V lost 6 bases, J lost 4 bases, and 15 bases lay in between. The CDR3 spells CASRGTGWLYGYTF. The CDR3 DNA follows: TGTGCCAGCAGAGGCACAGGATGGCTCTATGGCTACACCTTC.

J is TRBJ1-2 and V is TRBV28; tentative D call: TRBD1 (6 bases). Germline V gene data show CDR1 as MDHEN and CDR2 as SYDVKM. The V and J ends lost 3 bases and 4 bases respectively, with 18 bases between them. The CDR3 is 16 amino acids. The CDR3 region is CASSFFGTIRVYGYTF. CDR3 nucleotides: TGTGCCAGCAGTTTTTTCGGGACAATTCGAGTCTATGGCTACACCTTC.

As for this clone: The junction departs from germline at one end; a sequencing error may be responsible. DNA of the CDR3: TGTGCCTGGAATCTGAGAGCGGACACCGGGGGGCTGTTTTTT. Translated: CAWNLRADTGGLFF. The V and J genes are TRBV30 and TRBJ2-2; weak D call: TRBD2 (6 bases). Germline-derived CDR1 and CDR2 are GTSNPN and SVGIG (reference sequence). This CDR3 has 14 amino acids.

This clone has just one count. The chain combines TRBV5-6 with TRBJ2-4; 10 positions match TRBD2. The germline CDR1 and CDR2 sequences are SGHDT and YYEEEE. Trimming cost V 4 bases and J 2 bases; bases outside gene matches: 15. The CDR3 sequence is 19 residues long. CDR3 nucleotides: TGTGCCAGCAGCGCGGCGGGCGAGCGGGAGGGCTTATCCAAAAACATTCAGTACTTC. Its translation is CASSAAGEREGLSKNIQYF.